Sequencing of this T cell receptor beta chain was carried out in a study of blood T cells in healthy people across ages. This clonotype appeared many times. Then a second PCR, running roughly 7 to 11 cycles, was carried out with a sample-barcoded 5' primer and a J-beta primer mix. TCRdb recomputed calls from the 5' RACE reads with MiXCR, one row per CDR3 protein. This table holds some 790,000 distinct CDR3 sequences, 25% to 35% found once. Germline lookup yields CDR1 SGHTA and CDR2 FQGNSA. This CDR3 has 14 amino acids. V was cut by 7 bases and J by 5 bases, with 15 bases left in between. The clonotype originates from a woman older than 75 in good health. This chain uses TRBV7-2 with TRBJ2-1, with D maybe TRBD1 (6 bases). The specimen was blood. The CDR3 loop is CASNSGHPDNEQFF. CDR3 coding DNA: TGTGCCAGCAACTCGGGACACCCGGACAATGAGCAGTTCTTC. Full variable domain (remainder filled in from reference TRBV7-2 and TRBJ2-1): GAGVSQSPSNKVTEKGKDVELRCDPISGHTALYWYRQSLGQGLEFLIYFQGNSAPDKSGLPSDRFSAERTGGSVSTLTIQRTQQEDSAVYLCASNSGHPDNEQFFGPGTRLTVL.